The clone carrying this T cell receptor beta chain appeared a single time. This CDR3 spans 14 amino acids. Trimming pared 2 bases from V and 1 base from J, leaving 8 bases between. CDR1 is SEHNR, CDR2 FQNEAQ, per germline (reference sequence). The data were obtained in a study of blood T cell repertoires in COVID-19. Study-wide context: Samples representing acute and convalescent COVID-19 were sourced from the United States, Italy and Spain. The cDNA or gDNA used as material had been derived from T cells, B-cell-depleted T cells, or PBMCs.

Authors' analysis steps: Amplifying reference gene primers gave estimates of nucleated cell counts. The method was immunoSEQ multiplex PCR; TCRdb's version includes in-frame clones alone and lacks a portion of them. Clone size and the V and J calls come from that table; the DNA yielded D and trimming. The sample shows tens of thousands of clones, about 85% of them seen only once. This chain links TRBV7-9 with TRBJ1-1; D is unclear. Sequenced: peripheral blood. The receptor was isolated from a man in his 70s with active COVID-19. The CDR3 DNA reads as TGTGCCAGCAGCTTATCGGCAGGGAACACTGAAGCTTTCTTT. Encoded protein: CASSLSAGNTEAFF.